These 19 T cell receptor beta chains originate from one sample sequenced in a study of OX40 agonist ivuxolimab in advanced cancers. This table comes from immunoSEQ multiplex PCR, and its TCRdb copy is limited to in-frame clones, with some not included. The sample has 65,000 to 80,000 clones, around nine tenths seen once. Sequencing was performed on CD4+ or CD8+ T cells sorted from blood, taken in a trial of the OX40 agonist ivuxolimab. Source of these receptors: an adult with an advanced solid tumor such as melanoma, head and neck, liver or kidney cancer.

The chain uses TRBV5-1 and TRBJ2-5, with D perhaps matching TRBD1 (6 bases). The CDR3 is 16 amino acids. The germline V gene has CDR1 SGHRS and CDR2 YFSETQ. V shed 0 bases and J shed 8 bases, with 20 bases lying between them. The CDR3: CASSLAQGNSKITQYF. CDR3 sequence (DNA): TGCGCCAGCAGCTTGGCCCAGGGGAATTCCAAGATTACCCAGTACTTC.

The chain combines TRBV10-3 with TRBJ2-2; D may be TRBD2 (6 bases). Germline V gene data show CDR1 as ENHRY and CDR2 as SYGVKD. Trimming took off 3 bases at V and 2 bases at J, with 13 bases between the two ends. CDR3 length: 16 residues. The CDR3 here is CAISDRLATNTGELFF. CDR3 nucleotides: TGTGCCATCAGTGACCGGCTAGCGACTAACACCGGGGAGCTGTTTTTT.

This chain joins TRBV5-1 and TRBJ1-1; 8 nucleotides agree with TRBD1. CDR3 length equals 14 residues. Germline trimming cut 4 bases from V and 10 bases from J; bases unmatched to any gene: 12. Germline CDR1 is SGHRS and CDR2 is YFSETQ. CDR3 region: CASSPGAGGRVAFF. The DNA for the CDR3 is TGCGCCAGCAGCCCTGGGGCAGGGGGCCGTGTAGCTTTCTTT.

V and J are TRBV5-4 and TRBJ1-3; D is perhaps TRBD1 (6 bases). CDR1 and CDR2 (germline): SGHNT, YYREEE (reference sequence). This CDR3 region has 16 residues. V dropped 4 bases and J dropped 4 bases, with 18 bases sitting between them. CDR3 coding DNA: TGTGCCAGCAGCCGGACGGGGGGCGCGTCGGGAAACACCATATATTTT. It is translated as CASSRTGGASGNTIYF.

V gene TRBV28 combines with J gene TRBJ2-1; 7 bases align to TRBD2. This CDR3 spans 16 amino acids. Trimming removed 5 bases from V and 4 bases from J; junction bases left unmatched: 11. CDR1 MDHEN and CDR2 SYDVKM come from the germline V gene. The CDR3 region is CASSPTGGGLYNEQFF. CDR3 bases: TGTGCCAGCAGTCCAACGGGGGGAGGACTTTACAATGAGCAGTTCTTC. The full variable domain, with the rest looked up from reference TRBV28 and TRBJ2-1, is DVKVTQSSRYLVKRTGEKVFLECVQDMDHENMFWYRQDPGLGLRLIYFSYDVKMKEKGDIPEGYSVSREKKERFSLILESASTNQTSMYLCASSPTGGGLYNEQFFGPGTRLTVL.

V and J are TRBV28 and TRBJ1-2, with 7 bases that match TRBD1. The CDR3 spans 12 residues. Germline CDR1 and CDR2: MDHEN and SYDVKM. This CDR3 is CATGTANYGYTF. The DNA of the CDR3 is TGTGCGACAGGGACAGCTAACTATGGCTACACCTTC.

This chain links TRBV6-1 with TRBJ2-6; D call uncertain. Germline CDR1 and CDR2: MNHNS and SASEGT. The germline V and J ends were trimmed by 4 bases and 0 bases, with 10 bases remaining between them. There are 16 residues in the CDR3. DNA of the CDR3: TGTGCCAGCAGTGTGTACAGCCTCTCTGGGGCCAACGTCCTGACTTTC. Translated: CASSVYSLSGANVLTF.

The chain employs TRBV6-4 and TRBJ2-7, with 10 bases matching TRBD2. CDR1 is MRHNA and CDR2 is SNTAGT in the germline V gene. The CDR3 extends over 17 amino acids. The CDR3 sequence: CAKEGIAGGFFLDEQYF. CDR3 coding DNA: TGTGCTAAGGAGGGGATAGCGGGAGGATTTTTCCTGGACGAGCAGTACTTC.

The genes are TRBV10-2 and TRBJ2-7; D gene uncertain. V gave up 4 bases and J gave up 0 bases, with 13 bases separating them. The CDR3 loop spans 15 amino acids. Germline CDR1 and CDR2: WSHSY and SAAADI. The CDR3 is CASSGPWSSSYEQYF. The DNA of the CDR3 is TGCGCCAGCAGTGGGCCTTGGAGTAGCTCCTACGAGCAGTACTTC.

The chain has TRBV6-1 and TRBJ1-4, with D perhaps matching TRBD1 (6 bases). CDR3 length: 14 amino acids. Trimming removed 11 bases at V and 2 bases at J, with 15 bases between. Germline V gene sequence: CDR1 MNHNS, CDR2 SASEGT. As DNA, the CDR3 is TGTGCCTCCCTCTTGGGGGCGACTAATGAAAAACTGTTTTTT. As protein: CASLLGATNEKLFF.

The rearrangement links TRBV7-2 to TRBJ2-2; no firm D call. This CDR3 has 15 amino acids. Trimming shortened V by 4 bases and J by 1 base, and 10 bases separated the two germline ends. Germline values: CDR1 SGHTA, CDR2 FQGNSA. CDR3 nucleotide sequence: TGTGCCAGCAGCTCTTACGGTTTGAACACCGGGGAGCTGTTTTTT. Translation: CASSSYGLNTGELFF.

This clone was seen a single time. The rearrangement joins TRBV5-1 to TRBJ2-2, with D hard to call. Germline V gene sequence: CDR1 SGHRS, CDR2 YFSETQ. This CDR3 region has 13 residues. Between the trimmed V and J ends, which lost 1 base and 5 bases, there was a span of 6 bases. The DNA for the CDR3 is TGCGCCAGCAGCTTGCAAGGAACCGGGGAGCTGTTTTTT. Translated: CASSLQGTGELFF. Using reference TRBV5-1 and TRBJ2-2 for the parts outside the CDR3, the full variable domain is KAGVTQTPRYLIKTRGQQVTLSCSPISGHRSVSWYQQTPGQGLQFLFEYFSETQRNKGNFPGRFSGRQFSNSRSEMNVSTLELGDSALYLCASSLQGTGELFFGEGSRLTVL.

This chain joins TRBV6-5 and TRBJ1-2; D call uncertain. The CDR3 length is 13 residues. The germline V gene encodes CDR1 MNHEY and CDR2 SVGAGI. Deletions cut 6 bases from V and 4 bases from J, with 12 bases between. The CDR3 sequence is CASSGTAIYGYTF. DNA for the CDR3: TGTGCCAGCAGCGGTACAGCGATCTATGGCTACACCTTC.

This chain joins TRBV2 and TRBJ2-7, with 9 bases that match TRBD2. Germline CDR1 and CDR2: SNHLY and FYNNEI. The CDR3 consists of 13 residues. The V gene end was trimmed by 6 bases and the J gene end by 2 bases; junction bases not matched to a gene: 2. In DNA, the CDR3 is TGTGCCAGCAGGACTAGCGGAGCCTACGAGCAGTACTTC. It is translated as CASRTSGAYEQYF. Together with reference TRBV2 and TRBJ2-7, the CDR3 gives the full variable domain: EPEVTQTPSHQVTQMGQEVILRCVPISNHLYFYWYRQILGQKVEFLVSFYNNEISEKSEIFDDQFSVERPDGSNFTLKIRSTKLEDSAMYFCASRTSGAYEQYFGPGTRLTVT.

The J gene is TRBJ1-4, the V gene TRBV4-1; D gene ambiguous. CDR1 and CDR2 (germline): MGHRA, YSYEKL. The CDR3 has 16 residues. V dropped 1 base and J dropped 10 bases, with 19 bases sitting between them. The CDR3 region has the DNA TGCGCCAGCAGCCAAGGGGCGTCCCCGGGGATGGGAAAACTGTTTTTT. This sequence encodes CASSQGASPGMGKLFF.

The chain employs TRBV13 and TRBJ2-1; 10 nucleotides line up with TRBD1. The germline V gene encodes CDR1 PRHDT and CDR2 FYEKMQ (reference sequence). The CDR3 is 14 amino acids. J was trimmed by 7 bases and V by 4 bases; bases with no gene match: 4. The CDR3 bases are TGTGCCAGCAGCTATCAGGGACAGGGGAATGAGCAGTTCTTC. Its protein product is CASSYQGQGNEQFF.

This chain links TRBV11-2 with TRBJ2-2; tentative D call: TRBD2 (5 bases). Germline V gene sequence: CDR1 SGHAT, CDR2 FQNNGV. V was pared by 0 bases and J by 1 base, with 9 bases between. The CDR3 is 16 amino acids. This CDR3 reads CASSLESGVNTGELFF. The CDR3, as DNA: TGTGCCAGCAGCTTAGAAAGCGGAGTGAACACCGGGGAGCTGTTTTTT.

The chain recombines TRBV15 with TRBJ2-1, with D possibly being TRBD1 (7 bases). Germline CDR1 and CDR2: LNHNV and YYDKDF (reference sequence). The V gene lost 6 bases and the J gene lost 3 bases, with 15 bases spanning the gap. This CDR3 is built from 15 residues. The CDR3 loop is CATRARQGLYNEQFF. The CDR3 DNA is TGTGCCACCAGAGCCAGACAGGGACTCTACAATGAGCAGTTCTTC.

V gene TRBV5-5 combines with J gene TRBJ2-2; D gene ambiguous. V lost 1 base and J lost 7, with 8 bases in between. Per germline, CDR1 SGHKS and CDR2 YYEKEE (reference sequence). The CDR3 has 13 amino acids. CDR3 protein: CASSLSLVGELFF. The DNA for the CDR3 is TGTGCCAGCAGCTTGTCCCTCGTCGGGGAGCTGTTTTTT.